This paragraph reports one T cell receptor beta chain. Its specificity is not known. The record originates from a study of stem cell transplantation in POMP-related autoinflammatory disease. Findings of the study overall: In PRAID patients, the number of distinct TRB V-J gene pairings was restricted. A trend toward lower repertoire diversity and greater clonality appeared in every analyzed T-cell subset of PRAID patients.

Sequencing used immunoSEQ multiplex PCR; TCRdb keeps in-frame clones, though not all of them. The sample lists 8,600 or so clones, 91% occurring once. The length of the CDR3 is 15 residues. After removal of 0 bases from V and 2 bases from J, the junction contained 2 bases not matched to a gene. From germline, CDR1 is PRHDT and CDR2 FYEKMQ (reference sequence). The sequence was obtained from a human donor with POMP-related autoinflammation and immune dysregulation (PRAID). Sequenced material: CD8+ T cells from PBMCs, taken before stem cell transplantation. V usage is TRBV13 and J usage is TRBJ2-5, with TRBD1 matching over 8 bases. The CDR3 loop is CASSLGYRGQETQYF. DNA for the CDR3: TGTGCCAGCAGCTTAGGATACAGGGGGCAAGAGACCCAGTACTTC.